This TCR beta chain was sequenced in a study of Graves' ophthalmopathy and Graves' hyperthyroidism. This clonotype was detected ten times or more. V was clipped by 4 bases and J by 5 bases, with 11 bases between them. This CDR3 spans 13 amino acids. The V gene's germline CDR1 is ENHRY and CDR2 SYGVKD. Researchers took RNA transcripts and amplified TCR beta CDR3 regions from them. First-round RT-PCR with HTBI primers preceded a second-round multiplex PCR. Each CDR3 protein is one row after TCRdb ran MiXCR on the multiplex PCR reads. The sample consists of roughly 400,000 distinct CDR3 sequences, about 18% of them appearing once.

J is TRBJ1-1 and V is TRBV10-3; possibly TRBD1 for D (5 bases). This clonotype was sampled from an adult woman with stable Graves' hyperthyroidism. Sample: peripheral blood. CDR3 nucleotide sequence: TGTGCCATCAGTGGGGGGGTGGAAACTGAAGCTTTCTTT. It specifies CAISGGVETEAFF.